This TCR beta chain derives from a study of shared clonotypes between healthy human individuals. TCRdb keeps only in-frame clones here, not all; method: immunoSEQ multiplex PCR. The sample contains around 2,100,000 clones, approximately 95% of which appear only once. Trimming removed 5 bases from V and 2 bases from J, with 13 bases in between. The CDR3 spans 14 residues. Germline values: CDR1 LNHNV, CDR2 YYDKDF (reference sequence). CD8 cells classed as naive were CD45RO-negative and positively selected for CCR7, excluding terminally differentiated effector memory CD45RA+ cells. The chain employs TRBV15 and TRBJ2-7, with D tentatively TRBD1 (6 bases). The clonotype was recovered from a man aged 18 to 30 in good health. Source material: naive CD8+ T cells sorted from blood. The CDR3 protein is CATSRGRTAYEQYF. CDR3 DNA sequence: TGTGCCACCAGCCGCGGACGGACAGCCTACGAGCAGTACTTC. Full variable domain (outside the CDR3, taken from reference TRBV15 and TRBJ2-7): DAMVIQNPRYQVTQFGKPVTLSCSQTLNHNVMYWYQQKSSQAPKLLFHYYDKDFNNEADTPDNFQSRRPNTSFCFLDIRSPGLGDTAMYLCATSRGRTAYEQYFGPGTRLTVT.